This TCR beta chain is from a study of T cell repertoires in cytomegalovirus infection. TCRdb ran MiXCR on the reads and lists one entry per CDR3 protein. The sample yields 450,000 to 550,000 distinct CDR3 sequences, approximately 16% seen once. The CDR3 covers 14 residues. The V and J ends lost 6 bases and 4 bases respectively, with 12 bases between them. Germline V gives CDR1 LGHNT, CDR2 FRNRAP. This clonotype was detected many times. The specimen was CD8+ T cells from PBMCs. The V call is TRBV12-5, the J call TRBJ1-4; D possibly corresponds to TRBD1 (6 bases). The receptor's source is a human donor in good health (CMV status not recorded). Some clones in this sample may be carry-over from other donors' samples. CDR3 sequence reads: CASGPVGGNEKLFF. CDR3 sequence (DNA): TGTGCTAGTGGACCCGTAGGGGGTAATGAAAAACTGTTTTTT.